This T cell receptor (beta chain) came from a study of blood T cell repertoires in COVID-19 (dated by TCRdb to 2020 to 2021). A note on the overall study: Collaborator samples came from the United States, Italy and Spain and covered acute and convalescent phases of COVID-19. The prospective study material was composed of cDNA or gDNA derived from T cells, B-cell-depleted T cells, or PBMCs. Subjects who had been exposed to COVID-19, were actively infected with it, or had recovered from it provided the deeply sampled blood TCRbeta repertoires that made up the dataset. A freely available public database, intended as a resource for researchers studying the immune response to SARS-CoV-2, is where the repertoires were released. The samples were drawn from the first 160 participants of the ongoing ImmuneRACE study and from 950 to 1,500 subjects provided by 6 global collaborators. Sample metadata almost always included a de-identified subject ID, COVID-19 status, age in years and sex. Where HLA class I and class II types were available, the types were taken from metadata supplied by the sample provider, not from assay-based typing.

For this clone: The antigen it binds to is not known. No base quality information exists; no much larger clone differs at one position.

Participants in the prospective study were enrolled through a virtual design, were aged about 18 to 100 years, and lived in approximately 25 United States geographic areas. To assign participants to cohorts, the prospective study relied on clinical history that participants themselves reported in a screening survey and a study questionnaire. Recovered participants in ImmuneRACE Cohort 3 were defined as having two consecutive negative NP/OP PCR tests, clearance from a healthcare professional, or resolution of symptoms. Mobile phlebotomists in the prospective study collected whole blood, serum and a nasopharyngeal or oropharyngeal swab from every participant. Over a roughly 2-month period, participants in the prospective study had the option of providing additional blood draws and questionnaires. Prospective study blood samples were shipped either frozen or at room temperature before DNA extraction.

TCRbeta CDR3 regions were amplified from genomic DNA by means of the immunoSEQ Assay, a bias-controlled multiplex PCR. Per the authors' processing: Nucleated cell counts per sample were estimated from amplification of reference gene primers within the assay. To quantify the absolute abundance of each unique TCRbeta CDR3 rearrangement, sequence reads were collapsed and filtered. For each sample, productive Simpson clonality was calculated as the square root of Simpson's diversity index over productive rearrangements. This immuneACCESS table, as held by TCRdb, lists in-frame sequences with V and J called but not all clones. Of the missing ones, under half trace to an unresolved V gene in checked studies; the others have no known cause. V, J and clone size are those of that table, while D and trimming were read from the DNA. A total of about 250,000 clones appear in this sample, about nine tenths of them only once. In total, the top ten clones hold roughly 1.7% of the sample.

General findings and caveats noted by the study authors: Clinical and demographic metadata were provided uncurated, with the amount varying by source and participant.

The CDR3 starts with the cysteine, ends with the phenylalanine, and has 13 residues. The read is trimmed to its CDR3 DNA, 39 bases read in frame from base 1. A distance of 12 bases separates the germline ends of V and J, which lose 5 bases and 1 base respectively. The germline V gene (reference sequence) yields GTSNPN for CDR1 and SVGIG for CDR2. This clonotype was obtained from a man aged 35 to 55 who had recovered from COVID-19. The chain joins TRBV30 to TRBJ2-7, with the D call tentatively TRBD1 or TRBD2, each fitting 5 bases. The sequenced material came from PBMCs or T cells enriched from blood (not recorded which). The CDR3 region reads CAWGTGRSYEQYF. At the DNA level, the sequence is TGTGCCTGGGGGACGGGTCGTTCCTACGAGCAGTACTTC.